Listed here are 10 T cell receptor beta chains from one sample, sequenced in a study of OX40 agonist ivuxolimab in advanced cancers. The repertoire was sequenced with immunoSEQ multiplex PCR; TCRdb's copy has only in-frame clones and lacks some. The sample lists 80,000 to 100,000 clones, 90% to 95% occurring once. The sample was CD4+ or CD8+ T cells sorted from blood, taken in a trial of the OX40 agonist ivuxolimab. The receptors here all came from an adult with an advanced solid tumor such as melanoma, head and neck, liver or kidney cancer.

This chain links TRBV18 with TRBJ2-6; no clear D. This CDR3 comprises 18 residues. V lost 5 bases and J 5 bases, leaving 22 bases between the germline ends. CDR1 KGHSH and CDR2 LQKENI come from the germline V gene. CDR3 in amino acids: CASSVVRHLQSRANVLTF. Written as DNA, the CDR3 is TGTGCCAGCTCAGTTGTTCGGCATTTACAAAGTCGGGCCAACGTCCTGACTTTC.

The V call is TRBV5-1, the J call TRBJ1-5; no firm D call. This CDR3 is built from 13 residues. Trimming cost V 0 bases and J 4 bases, with 5 bases left between them. Looked up from germline, CDR1 is SGHRS and CDR2 is YFSETQ. CDR3 amino acids: CASSLGTNQPQHF. CDR3 nucleotides: TGCGCCAGCAGCTTGGGAACTAATCAGCCCCAGCATTTT. Together with reference TRBV5-1 and TRBJ1-5, the CDR3 gives the full variable domain: KAGVTQTPRYLIKTRGQQVTLSCSPISGHRSVSWYQQTPGQGLQFLFEYFSETQRNKGNFPGRFSGRQFSNSRSEMNVSTLELGDSALYLCASSLGTNQPQHFGDGTRLSIL.

Note on this clone: The conserved closing phenylalanine or tryptophan is absent in this CDR3, likely reflecting a read error. The V and J genes are TRBV6-6 and TRBJ1-4; TRBD1 might be the D (6 bases). The CDR3 runs 16 residues. Germline V CDR1 and CDR2: MNHNY, SVGAGI (reference sequence). Trimming left V 6 bases short and J 5 bases short, with 19 bases between. The CDR3 DNA follows: TGTGCCAGCAGCCCCGCCTTGGGTGGGGGCAATGAAAAACTGTTTCTT. Its translation: CASSPALGGGNEKLFL.

V is TRBV18 and J is TRBJ1-1; 7 bases map to TRBD1. Trimming cost V 6 bases and J 1 base; bases outside gene matches: 11. From germline, CDR1 is KGHSH and CDR2 LQKENI. There are 16 residues in the CDR3. The DNA for the CDR3 is TGTGCCAGCTCGCTCCAGGGGGGGCTAGAGAACACTGAAGCTTTCTTT. Translated: CASSLQGGLENTEAFF.

V gene TRBV2 combines with J gene TRBJ2-3; 11 bases align to TRBD1. The J segment lost 6 bases and the V segment lost 6 bases, leaving 2 bases of the junction unmatched. The CDR3 covers 13 residues. Germline values: CDR1 SNHLY, CDR2 FYNNEI. The CDR3 spells CASRDRGQDTQYF. DNA for the CDR3: TGTGCCAGCAGGGACAGGGGGCAGGATACGCAGTATTTT. Filled out from reference TRBV2 and TRBJ2-3, the complete variable domain reads EPEVTQTPSHQVTQMGQEVILRCVPISNHLYFYWYRQILGQKVEFLVSFYNNEISEKSEIFDDQFSVERPDGSNFTLKIRSTKLEDSAMYFCASRDRGQDTQYFGPGTRLTVL.

The chain joins TRBV28 to TRBJ1-1; TRBD1 matches 7 bases. V was clipped by 11 bases and J by 7 bases; unmatched bases: 19. CDR1 and CDR2 from the germline V gene are MDHEN and SYDVKM. This CDR3 is 15 amino acids long. The CDR3 DNA is TGTGCCGCGACAAATAGGAAGGGGGCAGTCGGTGAAGCTTTCTTT. This gives the protein CAATNRKGAVGEAFF.

The V gene is TRBV5-1, the J gene TRBJ1-1, with D tentatively TRBD1 (5 bases). Germline CDR1 reads SGHRS; CDR2 reads YFSETQ. The length of the CDR3 is 15 residues. The V end was cut by 1 base, the J end by 0 bases, with 10 bases between. Here the CDR3 reads CASSLRGGVNTEAFF. Here the CDR3 DNA reads TGCGCCAGCAGCTTGCGGGGAGGGGTGAACACTGAAGCTTTCTTT.

This chain uses TRBV6-5 with TRBJ1-1; D not resolved. V was pared by 8 bases and J by 1 base, with 14 bases between. CDR1 MNHEY and CDR2 SVGAGI come from the germline V gene. The CDR3 runs 14 residues. CDR3 nucleotide sequence: TGTGCCAGCGCCCGGACGGCCCCGAACACTGAAGCTTTCTTT. This gives the protein CASARTAPNTEAFF.

There are a few counts of this clone. V gene TRBV5-4 combines with J gene TRBJ1-1; D is ambiguous. V lost 0 bases, J lost 4 bases, and 7 bases lay in between. CDR1 SGHNT and CDR2 YYREEE come from the germline V gene (reference sequence). This CDR3 contains 13 residues. CDR3 protein: CASSLDVGTEAFF. In DNA form, the CDR3 reads TGTGCCAGCAGCTTGGATGTTGGCACTGAAGCTTTCTTT. Together with reference TRBV5-4 and TRBJ1-1, the CDR3 gives the full variable domain: ETGVTQSPTHLIKTRGQQVTLRCSSQSGHNTVSWYQQALGQGPQFIFQYYREEENGRGNFPPRFSGLQFPNYSSELNVNALELDDSALYLCASSLDVGTEAFFGQGTRLTVV.

The rearrangement uses TRBV5-1 and TRBJ1-2; a possible D gene is TRBD1 (6 bases). V was cut by 0 bases and J by 8 bases, with 8 bases left in between. The CDR3 is 12 amino acids. Germline V gene sequence: CDR1 SGHRS, CDR2 YFSETQ. The chain's CDR3 is CASSLEGGGYTF. CDR3 in DNA: TGCGCCAGCAGCTTGGAAGGGGGAGGCTACACCTTC.